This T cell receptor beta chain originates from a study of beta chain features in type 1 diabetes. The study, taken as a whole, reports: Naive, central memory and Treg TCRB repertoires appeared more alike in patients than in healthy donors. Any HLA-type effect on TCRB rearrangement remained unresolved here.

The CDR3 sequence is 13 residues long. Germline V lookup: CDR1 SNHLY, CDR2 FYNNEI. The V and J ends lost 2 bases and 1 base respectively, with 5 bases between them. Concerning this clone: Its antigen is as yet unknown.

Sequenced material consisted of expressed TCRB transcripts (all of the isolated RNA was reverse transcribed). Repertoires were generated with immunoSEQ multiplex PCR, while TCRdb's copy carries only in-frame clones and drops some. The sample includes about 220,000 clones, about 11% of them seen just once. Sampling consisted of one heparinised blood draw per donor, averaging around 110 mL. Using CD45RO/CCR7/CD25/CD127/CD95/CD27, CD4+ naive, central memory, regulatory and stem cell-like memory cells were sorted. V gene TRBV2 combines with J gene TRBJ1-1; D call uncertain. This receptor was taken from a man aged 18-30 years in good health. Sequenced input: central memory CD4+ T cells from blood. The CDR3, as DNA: TGTGCCAGCAGTGAATACGGGAACACTGAAGCTTTCTTT. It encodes CASSEYGNTEAFF.